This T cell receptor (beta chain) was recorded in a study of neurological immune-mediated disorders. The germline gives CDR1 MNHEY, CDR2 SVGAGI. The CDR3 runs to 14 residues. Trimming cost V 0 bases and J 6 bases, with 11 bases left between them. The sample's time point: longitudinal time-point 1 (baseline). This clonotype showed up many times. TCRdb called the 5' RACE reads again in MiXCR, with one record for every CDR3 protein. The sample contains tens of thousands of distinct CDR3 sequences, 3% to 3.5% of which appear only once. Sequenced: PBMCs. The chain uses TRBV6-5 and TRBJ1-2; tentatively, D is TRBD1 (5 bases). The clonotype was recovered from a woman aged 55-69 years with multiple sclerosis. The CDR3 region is CASSYSRAADGYTF. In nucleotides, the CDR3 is TGTGCCAGCAGTTACTCCAGGGCGGCGGATGGCTACACCTTC.